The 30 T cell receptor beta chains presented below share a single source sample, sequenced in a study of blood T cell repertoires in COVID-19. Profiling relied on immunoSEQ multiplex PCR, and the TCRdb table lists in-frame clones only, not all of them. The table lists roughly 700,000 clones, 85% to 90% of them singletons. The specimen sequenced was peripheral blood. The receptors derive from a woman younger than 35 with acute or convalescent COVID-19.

The CDR3 nucleotides are TGTGCCAGCAGCCCGGGGTCAAACACTGAAGCTTTCTTT. Amino acids: CASSPGSNTEAFF. This chain links TRBV27 with TRBJ1-1; D remains unclear. The CDR3 is 13 residues long. The V end lost 6 bases, the J end lost 2 bases, and 10 bases lay between the germline ends. Germline CDR1 and CDR2: MNHEY and SMNVEV (reference sequence).

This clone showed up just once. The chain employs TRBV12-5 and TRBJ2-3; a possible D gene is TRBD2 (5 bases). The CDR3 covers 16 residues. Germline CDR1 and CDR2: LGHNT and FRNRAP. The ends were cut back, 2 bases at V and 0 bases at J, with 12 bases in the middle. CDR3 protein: CASGLPQRTSTDTQYF. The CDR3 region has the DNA TGTGCTAGTGGTTTGCCCCAGCGGACTAGCACAGATACGCAGTATTTT.

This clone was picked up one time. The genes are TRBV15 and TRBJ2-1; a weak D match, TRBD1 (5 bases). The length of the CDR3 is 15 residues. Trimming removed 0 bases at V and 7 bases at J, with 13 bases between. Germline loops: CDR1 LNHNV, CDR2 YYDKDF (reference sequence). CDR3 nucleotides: TGTGCCACCAGCAGAGATCGCAGGGCCCGAAATGAGCAGTTCTTC. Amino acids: CATSRDRRARNEQFF. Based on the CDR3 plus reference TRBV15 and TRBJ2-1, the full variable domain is DAMVIQNPRYQVTQFGKPVTLSCSQTLNHNVMYWYQQKSSQAPKLLFHYYDKDFNNEADTPDNFQSRRPNTSFCFLDIRSPGLGDTAMYLCATSRDRRARNEQFFGPGTRLTVL.

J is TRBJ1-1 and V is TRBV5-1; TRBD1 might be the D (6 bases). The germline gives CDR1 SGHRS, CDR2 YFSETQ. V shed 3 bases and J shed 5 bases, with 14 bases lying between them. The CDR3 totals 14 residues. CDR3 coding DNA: TGCGCCAGCAGCTCCAGGGGAGCGGGAACTGAAGCTTTCTTT. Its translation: CASSSRGAGTEAFF.

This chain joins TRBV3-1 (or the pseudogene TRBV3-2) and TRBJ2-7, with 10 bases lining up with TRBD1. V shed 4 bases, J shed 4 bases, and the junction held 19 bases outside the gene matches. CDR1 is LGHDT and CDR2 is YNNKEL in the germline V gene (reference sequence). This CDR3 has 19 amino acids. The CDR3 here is CASSPTLGGSRQGAYEQYF. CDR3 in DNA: TGTGCCAGCAGCCCAACGCTAGGGGGGAGTCGACAGGGGGCTTACGAGCAGTACTTC.

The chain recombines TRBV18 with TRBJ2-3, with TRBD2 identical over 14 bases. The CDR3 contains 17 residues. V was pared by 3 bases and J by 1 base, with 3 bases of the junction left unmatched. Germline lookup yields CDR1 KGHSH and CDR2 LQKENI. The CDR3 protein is CASSPRTSGGRTDTQYF. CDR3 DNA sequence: TGTGCCAGCTCACCCCGGACTAGCGGGGGGCGCACAGATACGCAGTATTTT. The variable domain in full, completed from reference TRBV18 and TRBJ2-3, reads NAGVMQNPRHLVRRRGQEARLRCSPMKGHSHVYWYRQLPEEGLKFMVYLQKENIIDESGMPKERFSAEFPKEGPSILRIQQVVRGDSAAYFCASSPRTSGGRTDTQYFGPGTRLTVL.

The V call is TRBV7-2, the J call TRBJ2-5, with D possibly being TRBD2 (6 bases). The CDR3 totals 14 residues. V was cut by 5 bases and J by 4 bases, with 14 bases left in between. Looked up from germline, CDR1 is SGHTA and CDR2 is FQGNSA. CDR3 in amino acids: CASSPLGGSETQYF. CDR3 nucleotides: TGTGCCAGCAGCCCCTTGGGGGGTTCAGAGACCCAGTACTTC.

This CDR3 reads CASSPLIITWPPGRSHFYEQYF. DNA for the CDR3: TGCGCCAGCAGCCCGCTCATTATAACATGGCCACCAGGTCGTTCCCATTTCTACGAGCAGTACTTC. This chain joins TRBV5-1 and TRBJ2-7; D not resolved. Per germline, CDR1 SGHRS and CDR2 YFSETQ. The CDR3 is 22 amino acids. Trimming stripped 4 bases from V and 3 bases from J, with 38 bases between.

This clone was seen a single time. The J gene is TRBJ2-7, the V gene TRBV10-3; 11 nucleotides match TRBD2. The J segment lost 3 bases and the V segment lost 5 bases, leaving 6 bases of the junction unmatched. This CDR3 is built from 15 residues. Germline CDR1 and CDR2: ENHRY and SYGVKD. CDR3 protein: CAISSTSGAIYEQYF. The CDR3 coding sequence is TGTGCCATCAGTTCGACTAGCGGGGCAATCTACGAGCAGTACTTC.

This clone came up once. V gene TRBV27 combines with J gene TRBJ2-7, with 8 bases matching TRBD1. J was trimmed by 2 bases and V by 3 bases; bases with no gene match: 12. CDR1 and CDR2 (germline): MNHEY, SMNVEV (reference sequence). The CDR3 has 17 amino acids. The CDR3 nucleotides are TGTGCCAGCAGTTTCCAGAACAGGGGGGAAGCCACCTACGAGCAGTACTTC. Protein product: CASSFQNRGEATYEQYF.

The CDR3 sequence: CASSEGQSTYEQYF. The CDR3 coding sequence is TGTGCCAGCAGCGAGGGACAGTCCACCTACGAGCAGTACTTC. The V call is TRBV9, the J call TRBJ2-7; 7 bases are shared with TRBD1. The CDR3 runs 14 residues. Trimming removed 3 bases from V and 2 bases from J; junction bases left unmatched: 5. Germline-derived CDR1 and CDR2 are SGDLS and YYNGEE.

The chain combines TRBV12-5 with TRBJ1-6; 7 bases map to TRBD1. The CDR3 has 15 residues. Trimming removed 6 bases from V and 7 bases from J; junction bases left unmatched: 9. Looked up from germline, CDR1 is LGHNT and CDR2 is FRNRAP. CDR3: CASGPPGQRNSPLHF. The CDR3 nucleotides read TGTGCTAGTGGCCCGCCGGGACAGAGAAATTCACCCCTCCACTTT.

CDR3 in DNA: TGTGCCAGCAGCGACCGAGTAGGGGTCAATGGCTACACCTTC. Translated: CASSDRVGVNGYTF. The chain links TRBV13 to TRBJ1-2, with D perhaps matching TRBD1 (5 bases). V was cut by 5 bases and J by 6 bases, with 16 bases left in between. The CDR3 consists of 14 residues. The germline V gene encodes CDR1 PRHDT and CDR2 FYEKMQ (reference sequence). The full variable domain, its missing parts supplied by reference TRBV13 and TRBJ1-2, is AAGVIQSPRHLIKEKRETATLKCYPIPRHDTVYWYQQGPGQDPQFLISFYEKMQSDKGSIPDRFSAQQFSDYHSELNMSSLELGDSALYFCASSDRVGVNGYTFGSGTRLTVV.

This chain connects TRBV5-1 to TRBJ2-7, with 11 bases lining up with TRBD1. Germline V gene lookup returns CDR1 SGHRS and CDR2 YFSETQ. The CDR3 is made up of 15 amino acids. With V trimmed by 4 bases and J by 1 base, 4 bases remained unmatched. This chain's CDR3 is CASSARDRGSYEQYF. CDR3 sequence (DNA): TGCGCCAGCAGCGCCCGGGACAGGGGGTCCTACGAGCAGTACTTC.

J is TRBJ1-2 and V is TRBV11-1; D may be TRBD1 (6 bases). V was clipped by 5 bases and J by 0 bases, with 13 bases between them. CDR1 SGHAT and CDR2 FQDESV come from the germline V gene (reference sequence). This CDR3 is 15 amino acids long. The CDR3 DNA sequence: TGTGCCAGCAGCCAGGGGACCCGCCCTAACTATGGCTACACCTTC. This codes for CASSQGTRPNYGYTF.

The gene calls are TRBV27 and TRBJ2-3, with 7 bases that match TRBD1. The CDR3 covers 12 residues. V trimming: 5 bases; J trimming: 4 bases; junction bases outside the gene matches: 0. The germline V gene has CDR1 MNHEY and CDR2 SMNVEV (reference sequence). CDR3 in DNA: TGTGCCAGCAGTCAGGGGGCAGATACGCAGTATTTT. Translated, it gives CASSQGADTQYF.

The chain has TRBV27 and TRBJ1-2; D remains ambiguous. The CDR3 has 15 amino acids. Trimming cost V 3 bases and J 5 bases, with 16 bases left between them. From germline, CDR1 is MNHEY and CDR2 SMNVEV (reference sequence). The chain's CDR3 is CASSFRSLRGYGYTF. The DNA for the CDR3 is TGTGCCAGCAGTTTCCGATCCCTACGGGGTTATGGCTACACCTTC.

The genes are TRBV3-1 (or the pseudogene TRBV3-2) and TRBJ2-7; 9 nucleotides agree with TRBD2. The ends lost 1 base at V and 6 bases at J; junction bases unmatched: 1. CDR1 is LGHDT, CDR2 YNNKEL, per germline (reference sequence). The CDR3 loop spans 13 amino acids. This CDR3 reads CASSQGGGAEQYF. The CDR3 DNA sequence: TGTGCCAGCAGCCAAGGCGGGGGGGCCGAGCAGTACTTC.

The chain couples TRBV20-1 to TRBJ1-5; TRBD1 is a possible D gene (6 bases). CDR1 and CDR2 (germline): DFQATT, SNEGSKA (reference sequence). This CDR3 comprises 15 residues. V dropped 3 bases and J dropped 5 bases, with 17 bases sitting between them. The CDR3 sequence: CSASPGHEFHQPQHF. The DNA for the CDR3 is TGCAGTGCTAGTCCGGGACACGAATTTCATCAGCCCCAGCATTTT.

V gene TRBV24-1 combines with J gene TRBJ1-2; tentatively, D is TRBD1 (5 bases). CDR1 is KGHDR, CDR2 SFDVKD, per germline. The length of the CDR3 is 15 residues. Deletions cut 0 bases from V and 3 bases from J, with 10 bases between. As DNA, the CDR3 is TGTGCCACCAGTGATTTGGGGGGGACGGACTATGGCTACACCTTC. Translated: CATSDLGGTDYGYTF.

CDR3 protein: CASSVGEAFNQPQHF. CDR3 sequence (DNA): TGTGCCAGCAGCGTAGGGGAGGCTTTCAATCAGCCCCAGCATTTT. V usage is TRBV9 and J usage is TRBJ1-5; no definite D call. The V gene's germline CDR1 is SGDLS and CDR2 YYNGEE. Trimming cost V 0 bases and J 3 bases, with 10 bases left between them. The CDR3 has 15 residues.

The CDR3 sequence is CASSQPEGVDYGYTF. DNA of the CDR3: TGTGCCAGCAGTCAACCTGAAGGAGTAGACTATGGCTACACCTTC. The chain employs TRBV6-5 and TRBJ1-2, with D hard to call. The CDR3 length is 15 residues. Germline-derived CDR1 and CDR2 are MNHEY and SVGAGI. Between the trimmed V and J ends, which lost 5 bases and 3 bases, there was a span of 16 bases.

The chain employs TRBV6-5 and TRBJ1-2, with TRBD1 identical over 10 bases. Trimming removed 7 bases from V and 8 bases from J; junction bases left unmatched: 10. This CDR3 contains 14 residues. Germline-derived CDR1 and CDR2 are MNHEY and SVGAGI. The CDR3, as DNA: TGTGCCAGCACCTTGACAGGGGGCTTTAACGGCTACACCTTC. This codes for CASTLTGGFNGYTF.

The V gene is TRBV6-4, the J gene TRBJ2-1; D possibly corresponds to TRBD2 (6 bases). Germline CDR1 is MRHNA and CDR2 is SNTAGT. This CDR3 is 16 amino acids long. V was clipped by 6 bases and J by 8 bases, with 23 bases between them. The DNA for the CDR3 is TGTGCCAGCAGCCGGGCGGGGACGACTGGGGTGGATGAGCAGTTCTTC. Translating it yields CASSRAGTTGVDEQFF.

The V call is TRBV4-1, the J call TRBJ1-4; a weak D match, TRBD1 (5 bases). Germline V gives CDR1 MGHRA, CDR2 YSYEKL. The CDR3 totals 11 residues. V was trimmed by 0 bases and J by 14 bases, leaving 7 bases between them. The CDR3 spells CASSQDRALFF. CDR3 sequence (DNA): TGCGCCAGCAGCCAAGACAGGGCCCTGTTTTTT.

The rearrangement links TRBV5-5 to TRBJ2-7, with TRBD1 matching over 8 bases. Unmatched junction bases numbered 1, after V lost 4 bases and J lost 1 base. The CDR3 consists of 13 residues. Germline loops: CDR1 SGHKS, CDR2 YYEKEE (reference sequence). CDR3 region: CASSGDRSYEQYF. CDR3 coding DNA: TGTGCCAGCAGCGGGGACAGGTCCTACGAGCAGTACTTC. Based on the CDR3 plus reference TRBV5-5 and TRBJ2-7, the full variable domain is DAGVTQSPTHLIKTRGQQVTLRCSPISGHKSVSWYQQVLGQGPQFIFQYYEKEERGRGNFPDRFSARQFPNYSSELNVNALLLGDSALYLCASSGDRSYEQYFGPGTRLTVT.

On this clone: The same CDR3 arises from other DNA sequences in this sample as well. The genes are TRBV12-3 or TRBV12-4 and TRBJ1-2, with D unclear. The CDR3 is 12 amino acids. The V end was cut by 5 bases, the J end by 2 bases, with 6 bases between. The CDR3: CASSLENYGYTF. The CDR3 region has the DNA TGTGCCAGCAGTCTCGAGAACTATGGCTACACCTTC.

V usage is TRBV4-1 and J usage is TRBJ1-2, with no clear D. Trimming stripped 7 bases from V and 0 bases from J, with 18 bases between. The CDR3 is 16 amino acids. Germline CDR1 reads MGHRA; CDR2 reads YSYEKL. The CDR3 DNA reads TGCGCCAGCACAGAACCCGGACTCGAGACTAACTATGGCTACACCTTC. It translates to CASTEPGLETNYGYTF.

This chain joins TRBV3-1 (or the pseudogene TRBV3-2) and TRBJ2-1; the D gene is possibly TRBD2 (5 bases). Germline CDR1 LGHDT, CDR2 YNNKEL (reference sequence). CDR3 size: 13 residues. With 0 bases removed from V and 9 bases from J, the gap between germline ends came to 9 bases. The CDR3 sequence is CASSQDRGGEQFF. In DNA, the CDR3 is TGTGCCAGCAGCCAAGATCGCGGAGGTGAGCAGTTCTTC.

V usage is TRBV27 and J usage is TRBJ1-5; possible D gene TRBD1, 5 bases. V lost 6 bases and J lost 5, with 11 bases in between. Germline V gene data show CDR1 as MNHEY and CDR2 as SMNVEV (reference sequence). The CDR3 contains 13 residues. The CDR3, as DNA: TGTGCCAGCAGCCCAGGGCTCCATCAGCCCCAGCATTTT. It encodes CASSPGLHQPQHF.